This TCR beta chain was captured by sequencing in a study of CD8 T cells in ankylosing spondylitis. Study-level points and caveats: Seemingly characteristic of ankylosing spondylitis blood was a TCR beta motif consisting of eight highly homologous variants.

The TCR beta libraries were generated through quantitative 5'-RACE incorporating molecular barcodes. TCRdb re-derived calls from the 5' RACE reads in MiXCR, one entry per CDR3 protein. The profile covers approximately 550,000 distinct CDR3 sequences, with 12% appearing a single time and about 6.8% taken by the ten largest. This clonotype occurred many times. What it binds is unknown. Germline CDR1 and CDR2: SGHRS and YFSETQ. There are 15 residues in the CDR3. V shed 6 bases and J shed 4 bases, with 16 bases lying between them. The clonotype comes from a male donor with ankylosing spondylitis. Sequencing used blood, either unsorted or a sorted T cell fraction (not recorded which). This chain uses TRBV5-1 with TRBJ2-2; possibly TRBD2 for D (5 bases). This chain's CDR3 is CASTIGEFRTGELFF. In DNA form, the CDR3 reads TGCGCCAGCACTATCGGGGAGTTTCGCACCGGGGAGCTGTTTTTT.